The clone carrying this T cell receptor (beta chain) has at least ten counts. The data were obtained in a study of T cells in Graves' hyperthyroidism and ophthalmopathy. Amplification yielded TCR beta CDR3 regions, with RNA transcripts as the source. In the first-round RT-PCR of the TCR CDR3, the HTBI primer set was used. TCRdb re-called the multiplex PCR reads with MiXCR, one entry per CDR3 protein. This table has about 500,000 distinct CDR3 sequences, around an eighth appearing once. The sample was blood. This TCR derives from a woman younger than 35 with Graves' hyperthyroidism.

The CDR3, as DNA: TGTGCCAGTAGTCTTACCTGGGACAGGGTTGAAGCTTTCTTT. Amino acids: CASSLTWDRVEAFF. The chain joins TRBV19 to TRBJ1-1, with 9 bases identical to TRBD1. Trimming cost V 5 bases and J 7 bases; bases outside gene matches: 8. Germline CDR1 is LNHDA and CDR2 is SQIVND (reference sequence). The CDR3 is 14 residues long.